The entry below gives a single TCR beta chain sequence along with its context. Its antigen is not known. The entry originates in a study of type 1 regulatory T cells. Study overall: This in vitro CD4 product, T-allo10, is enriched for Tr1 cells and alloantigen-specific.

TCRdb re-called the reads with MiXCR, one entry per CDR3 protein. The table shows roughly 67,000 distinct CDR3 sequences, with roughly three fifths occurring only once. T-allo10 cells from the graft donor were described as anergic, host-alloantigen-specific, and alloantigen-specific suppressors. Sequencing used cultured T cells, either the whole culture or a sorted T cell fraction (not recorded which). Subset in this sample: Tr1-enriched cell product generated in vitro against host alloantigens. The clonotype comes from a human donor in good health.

CDR3 protein: CASSSDWNSYEQYF. CDR3 in DNA: TGCGCCAGCAGCTCCGACTGGAACTCTTACGAGCAGTACTTC. V and J are TRBV5-1 and TRBJ2-7; no firm D call. From germline, CDR1 is SGHRS and CDR2 YFSETQ. V gave up 3 bases and J gave up 4 bases, with 14 bases separating them. The CDR3 extends over 14 amino acids.